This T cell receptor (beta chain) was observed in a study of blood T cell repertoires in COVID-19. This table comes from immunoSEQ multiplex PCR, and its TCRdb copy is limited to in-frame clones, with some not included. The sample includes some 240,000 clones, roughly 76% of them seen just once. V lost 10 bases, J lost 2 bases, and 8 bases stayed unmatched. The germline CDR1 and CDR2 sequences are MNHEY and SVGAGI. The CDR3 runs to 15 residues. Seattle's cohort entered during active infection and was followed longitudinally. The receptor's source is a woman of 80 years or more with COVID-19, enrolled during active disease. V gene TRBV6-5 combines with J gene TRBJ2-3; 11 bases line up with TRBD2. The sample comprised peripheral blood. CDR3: CATPRGLAVTDTQYF. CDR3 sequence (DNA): TGTGCCACCCCCCGGGGACTAGCGGTCACAGATACGCAGTATTTT.